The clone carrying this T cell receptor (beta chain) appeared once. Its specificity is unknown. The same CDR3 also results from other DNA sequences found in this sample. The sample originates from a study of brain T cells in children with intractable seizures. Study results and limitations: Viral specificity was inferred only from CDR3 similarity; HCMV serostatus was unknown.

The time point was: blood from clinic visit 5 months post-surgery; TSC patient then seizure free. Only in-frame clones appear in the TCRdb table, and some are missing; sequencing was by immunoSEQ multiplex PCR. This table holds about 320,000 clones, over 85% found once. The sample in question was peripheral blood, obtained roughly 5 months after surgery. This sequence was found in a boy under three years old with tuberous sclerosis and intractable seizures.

This CDR3 reads CAWSVLAYEQYF. CDR3 bases: TGTGCCTGGAGTGTACTGGCCTACGAGCAGTACTTC. The V gene is TRBV30, the J gene TRBJ2-7; D uncertain. Trimming pared 0 bases from V and 2 bases from J, leaving 5 bases between. CDR3 size: 12 residues. Germline V lookup: CDR1 GTSNPN, CDR2 SVGIG (reference sequence).